Ten or more counts support the clone carrying this TCR beta chain. This entry comes from a study of Graves' ophthalmopathy and Graves' hyperthyroidism. TCR beta CDR3 regions were amplified from RNA transcripts. Amplification began with first-round RT-PCR using HTBI primers, then second-round multiplex PCR was performed. TCRdb reprocessed the multiplex PCR reads with MiXCR, giving one entry per CDR3 protein. The top ten clones hold 9% to 15% of a sample with 350,000 or so distinct CDR3 sequences, about a sixth of them seen once. For donors with ophthalmopathy, the disease showed moderate-to-severe activity, reached CAS ≥3 and NOSPECS ≥4, and had lasted under 3 months. Reliance was placed on clinical symptoms, serum thyroxine, TRAb, thyroid ultrasound and orbital computed tomography for diagnosis. What was sequenced was peripheral blood. The receptor was isolated from an adult man with Graves' ophthalmopathy.

The CDR3 bases are TGTGCCAGCAGTGGCTCGGGGGAGACCCAGTACTTC. Its translation is CASSGSGETQYF. The rearrangement links TRBV2 to TRBJ2-5; maybe TRBD2 (5 bases). The ends were cut back, 4 bases at V and 5 bases at J, with 8 bases in the middle. The CDR3 has 12 residues. Germline V gene data show CDR1 as SNHLY and CDR2 as FYNNEI.